One sample yielded the 29 T cell receptor beta chains listed below, sequenced in a study of T cell responses to AZD1222 COVID-19 vaccine. Sequencing used immunoSEQ multiplex PCR; TCRdb keeps in-frame clones, though not all of them. The sample holds approximately 130,000 clones, approximately 93% seen once. Sample: peripheral blood, taken on day 0 of AZD1222 vaccination. These receptors were taken from an adult in good health.

The chain links TRBV24-1 to TRBJ1-1; D is ambiguous. Germline assignment: CDR1 KGHDR and CDR2 SFDVKD. This CDR3 is built from 11 residues. Trimming pared 4 bases from V and 4 bases from J, leaving 3 bases between. CDR3 in DNA: TGTGCCACCAGTGACGGCACTGAAGCTTTCTTT. It is translated as CATSDGTEAFF.

The CDR3 is CASERTRSSGANVLTF. The CDR3 bases are TGTGCCAGCGAGAGGACCAGGAGCTCTGGGGCCAACGTCCTGACTTTC. The chain carries TRBV19 and TRBJ2-6; D uncertain. The length of the CDR3 is 16 residues. Germline loops: CDR1 LNHDA, CDR2 SQIVND (reference sequence). Trimming took off 9 bases at V and 0 bases at J, with 15 bases between the two ends.

This chain joins TRBV24-1 and TRBJ1-1; D gene unclear. The CDR3 loop spans 14 amino acids. CDR1 and CDR2 (germline): KGHDR, SFDVKD. V was pared by 5 bases and J by 6 bases, with 15 bases between. CDR3 DNA sequence: TGTGCCACCAGTGTGGTAGGGAGAGGCTCTGAAGCTTTCTTT. Protein: CATSVVGRGSEAFF.

This sequence joins TRBV5-4 and TRBJ2-3; TRBD2 agrees at 9 bases. CDR3 length: 19 residues. Germline CDR1 SGHNT, CDR2 YYREEE (reference sequence). The trim removed 0 bases at V and 2 bases at J, leaving 13 bases unmatched. This CDR3 is CASSLVLAGPPRTTDTQYF. The CDR3 nucleotides read TGTGCCAGCAGCTTGGTGCTAGCGGGACCTCCGAGGACCACAGATACGCAGTATTTT.

The CDR3 DNA reads as TGCGCCAGCAGCCTCCGACAGGGAGGATTGAACACTGAAGCTTTCTTT. Encoded protein: CASSLRQGGLNTEAFF. The chain uses TRBV5-1 and TRBJ1-1, with 7 bases fitting TRBD1. Germline-derived CDR1 and CDR2 are SGHRS and YFSETQ. The V gene end was trimmed by 4 bases and the J gene end by 0 bases; junction bases not matched to a gene: 9. The CDR3 sequence is 16 residues long.

There are a few counts of this clone. This chain links TRBV20-1 with TRBJ1-2; D gene unclear. The V end lost 2 bases, the J end lost 6 bases, and 4 bases lay between the germline ends. The germline V gene encodes CDR1 DFQATT and CDR2 SNEGSKA (reference sequence). This CDR3 has 10 residues. The CDR3 DNA reads TGCAGTGCTAGATGGGATGGCTACACCTTC. Translating gives CSARWDGYTF.

V usage is TRBV27 and J usage is TRBJ1-2; D possibly corresponds to TRBD1 (6 bases). With 5 bases removed from V and 1 base from J, the gap between germline ends came to 26 bases. Germline CDR1 and CDR2: MNHEY and SMNVEV (reference sequence). The CDR3 contains 19 residues. The DNA for the CDR3 is TGTGCCAGCAGTCCCTCCCAGGACAGAAGGGACAAGGGTAACTATGGCTACACCTTC. It encodes CASSPSQDRRDKGNYGYTF.

The chain couples TRBV9 to TRBJ1-2, with 9 bases matching TRBD1. The length of the CDR3 is 15 residues. Losses at the gene ends were 0 bases for V and 4 bases for J; bases not matched to a gene: 4. CDR1 and CDR2 (germline): SGDLS, YYNGEE. The CDR3 protein is CASSVAGQGSYGYTF. The CDR3 coding sequence is TGTGCCAGCAGCGTAGCGGGACAGGGAAGCTATGGCTACACCTTC.

The V gene is TRBV7-2, the J gene TRBJ1-5; D is possibly TRBD1 (5 bases). Trimming removed 1 base from V and 1 base from J, with 11 bases in between. The CDR3 length is 16 residues. Germline V gene sequence: CDR1 SGHTA, CDR2 FQGNSA. The chain's CDR3 is CASSLVGGGSNQPQHF. Written as DNA, the CDR3 is TGTGCCAGCAGCTTAGTTGGGGGTGGAAGCAATCAGCCCCAGCATTTT.

The chain recombines TRBV15 with TRBJ1-2, with 9 bases fitting TRBD1. V lost 1 base and J lost 7; bases outside the gene matches: 4. From germline, CDR1 is LNHNV and CDR2 YYDKDF (reference sequence). The CDR3 covers 14 residues. The CDR3 DNA reads as TGTGCCACCAGCAGAGTACAGGGGGCAGGTGGCTACACCTTC. This gives the protein CATSRVQGAGGYTF.

The chain carries TRBV5-4 and TRBJ1-4; D possibly corresponds to TRBD1 (5 bases). CDR1 is SGHNT and CDR2 is YYREEE in the germline V gene (reference sequence). V lost 2 bases and J 7 bases, leaving 12 bases between the germline ends. This CDR3 is built from 14 residues. The DNA for the CDR3 is TGTGCCAGCAGCTTACGGGGGGAGGTTGAAAAACTGTTTTTT. The encoded protein is CASSLRGEVEKLFF.

This clone was seen a single time. J is TRBJ2-2 and V is TRBV21-1; the table's D gene call, TRBD1, was not cross checked with the DNA. TRBV21-1 is noted as a pseudogene. The CDR3 has 15 amino acids. The DNA of the CDR3 is TGTGCCAGCCCCAGGGGACGGTCGAACACCGGGGAGCTGTTTTTT. Residues: CASPRGRSNTGELFF.

The V and J genes are TRBV28 and TRBJ2-2; 11 nucleotides line up with TRBD1. This CDR3 contains 16 residues. V lost 4 bases to trimming and J lost 5 bases; unmatched junction nucleotides: 6. Germline values: CDR1 MDHEN, CDR2 SYDVKM. This CDR3 reads CASSSRTGGDTGELFF. The DNA of the CDR3 is TGTGCCAGCAGTTCCCGGACAGGGGGCGATACCGGGGAGCTGTTTTTT.

The genes are TRBV7-8 and TRBJ2-7; TRBD1 aligns across 7 bases. Germline-derived CDR1 and CDR2 are SGHVS and FQNEAQ. The CDR3 has 13 amino acids. J was trimmed by 5 bases and V by 5 bases; bases with no gene match: 6. DNA of the CDR3: TGTGCCAGCAGCCGAGGGACAGTCCACGAGCAGTACTTC. It specifies CASSRGTVHEQYF.

J is TRBJ1-1 and V is TRBV5-4; D call uncertain. Deletions cut 0 bases from V and 6 bases from J, with 9 bases between. CDR1 is SGHNT, CDR2 YYREEE, per germline (reference sequence). This CDR3 has 13 amino acids. The CDR3 here is CASSLGWGAEAFF. The CDR3 nucleotides read TGTGCCAGCAGCTTGGGATGGGGAGCTGAAGCTTTCTTT. Full variable domain (outside the CDR3, taken from reference TRBV5-4 and TRBJ1-1): ETGVTQSPTHLIKTRGQQVTLRCSSQSGHNTVSWYQQALGQGPQFIFQYYREEENGRGNFPPRFSGLQFPNYSSELNVNALELDDSALYLCASSLGWGAEAFFGQGTRLTVV.

V and J are TRBV7-3 and TRBJ2-1; 12 bases agree with TRBD2. This CDR3 is 15 amino acids long. CDR1 and CDR2 (germline): SGHTA, FQGTGA. Germline trimming cut 5 bases from V and 4 bases from J; bases unmatched to any gene: 3. CDR3 in amino acids: CASSETSGSYNEQFF. DNA of the CDR3: TGTGCCAGCAGCGAGACTAGCGGGAGTTACAATGAGCAGTTCTTC.

Note on this clone: A read error may account for a junction end that differs from germline. The CDR3, as DNA: TGTGCCAGCAGTGATCAAATGGGGACAACTTACGGGCAGTACTTC. It translates to CASSDQMGTTYGQYF. V is TRBV2 and J is TRBJ2-7, with D possibly matching TRBD1 (6 bases). The CDR3 extends over 15 amino acids. CDR1 and CDR2 (germline): SNHLY, FYNNEI.

J is TRBJ1-1 and V is TRBV11-2, with D unclear. This CDR3 has 15 residues. Germline values: CDR1 SGHAT, CDR2 FQNNGV. Trimming took 0 bases from V and 0 from J, leaving 8 bases between them. The CDR3 region has the DNA TGTGCCAGCAGCTTAGATTCCAGCATGAACACTGAAGCTTTCTTT. It translates to CASSLDSSMNTEAFF.

The chain is built from TRBV7-9 and TRBJ2-1, with 10 bases matching TRBD2. The junction had 5 bases not matched to a gene; V was cut back by 8 bases and J by 4 bases. The CDR3 runs 14 residues. Looked up from germline, CDR1 is SEHNR and CDR2 is FQNEAQ (reference sequence). CDR3 in amino acids: CASRTSGDYNEQFF. CDR3 sequence (DNA): TGTGCCAGCCGTACTAGCGGGGATTACAATGAGCAGTTCTTC.

This clone was seen repeatedly, ten times or more. The J gene is TRBJ1-1, the V gene TRBV7-8; a possible D gene is TRBD1 (6 bases). The germline gives CDR1 SGHVS, CDR2 FQNEAQ. This CDR3 contains 15 residues. Trimming removed 1 base from V and 0 bases from J, with 9 bases in between. Written as DNA, the CDR3 is TGTGCCAGCAGCTTAGGACGGACAGTGAACACTGAAGCTTTCTTT. Residues: CASSLGRTVNTEAFF.

The rearrangement links TRBV5-6 to TRBJ2-7; D unclear. The ends were cut back, 0 bases at V and 4 bases at J, with 20 bases in the middle. Per germline, CDR1 SGHDT and CDR2 YYEEEE. The CDR3 is 17 amino acids. CDR3 coding DNA: TGTGCCAGCAGCTTGGCACACTGGTATCCGACGGCATACGAGCAGTACTTC. It yields the protein CASSLAHWYPTAYEQYF.

The chain links TRBV28 to TRBJ2-2, with D hard to call. Germline lookup yields CDR1 MDHEN and CDR2 SYDVKM. V gave up 4 bases and J gave up 6 bases, with 9 bases separating them. CDR3 length: 13 residues. CDR3: CASSSLSAGELFF. The CDR3 DNA sequence: TGTGCCAGCAGTTCCTTGTCGGCCGGGGAGCTGTTTTTT.

The chain joins TRBV19 to TRBJ1-2, with D perhaps matching TRBD1 (5 bases). Trimming shortened V by 7 bases and J by 4 bases, and 13 bases separated the two germline ends. The CDR3 is 13 amino acids. The germline V gene has CDR1 LNHDA and CDR2 SQIVND (reference sequence). As DNA, the CDR3 is TGTGCCAGTAAACAGGATACTTCCTATGGCTACACCTTC. Amino acids: CASKQDTSYGYTF.

This clone was recorded only once. The chain links TRBV3-1 (or the pseudogene TRBV3-2) to TRBJ1-3, with D perhaps matching TRBD1 (5 bases). V gave up 0 bases and J gave up 7 bases, with 16 bases separating them. The germline gives CDR1 LGHDT, CDR2 YNNKEL (reference sequence). The CDR3 is 16 amino acids. The CDR3 sequence: CASSQDRGQGRNTIYF. The CDR3 bases are TGTGCCAGCAGCCAAGATCGGGGCCAGGGAAGGAACACCATATATTTT.

The chain carries TRBV7-2 and TRBJ1-1, with D perhaps TRBD1 (5 bases). CDR3 length equals 15 residues. Germline CDR1 is SGHTA and CDR2 is FQGNSA. Trimming cost V 6 bases and J 11 bases, with 25 bases left between them. The CDR3 bases are TGTGCCAGCAGAGCTTATGGCACAGGTGTTGGGCAGGCTTTCTTT. It translates to CASRAYGTGVGQAFF.

V and J are TRBV27 and TRBJ2-3, with a tentative D call TRBD2 (5 bases). Trimming stripped 7 bases from V and 2 bases from J, with 10 bases between. Germline V gene lookup returns CDR1 MNHEY and CDR2 SMNVEV (reference sequence). This CDR3 comprises 13 residues. The CDR3 DNA sequence: TGTGCCAGCACCCCTGGACTCACAGATACGCAGTATTTT. Translation: CASTPGLTDTQYF.

CDR3 loop: CASNPYEQYF. CDR3 nucleotides: TGTGCCAGCAACCCCTACGAGCAGTACTTC. The chain employs TRBV2 and TRBJ2-7; D call uncertain. There are 10 residues in the CDR3. V gave up 7 bases and J gave up 2 bases, with 3 bases separating them. Germline CDR1 reads SNHLY; CDR2 reads FYNNEI.

The chain links TRBV15 to TRBJ2-7, with D perhaps TRBD1 (6 bases). Trimming stripped 4 bases from V and 0 bases from J, with 13 bases between. The CDR3 extends over 15 amino acids. The germline V gene encodes CDR1 LNHNV and CDR2 YYDKDF (reference sequence). The CDR3 region has the DNA TGTGCCACCAGCAAAGGGCAGGACAGCTCCTACGAGCAGTACTTC. It specifies CATSKGQDSSYEQYF.

The gene calls are TRBV2 and TRBJ2-2; no clear D. V was trimmed by 1 base and J by 1 base, leaving 4 bases between them. There are 14 residues in the CDR3. Germline CDR1 reads SNHLY; CDR2 reads FYNNEI. CDR3 sequence: CASSEGQNTGELFF. CDR3 bases: TGTGCCAGCAGTGAAGGACAGAACACCGGGGAGCTGTTTTTT.